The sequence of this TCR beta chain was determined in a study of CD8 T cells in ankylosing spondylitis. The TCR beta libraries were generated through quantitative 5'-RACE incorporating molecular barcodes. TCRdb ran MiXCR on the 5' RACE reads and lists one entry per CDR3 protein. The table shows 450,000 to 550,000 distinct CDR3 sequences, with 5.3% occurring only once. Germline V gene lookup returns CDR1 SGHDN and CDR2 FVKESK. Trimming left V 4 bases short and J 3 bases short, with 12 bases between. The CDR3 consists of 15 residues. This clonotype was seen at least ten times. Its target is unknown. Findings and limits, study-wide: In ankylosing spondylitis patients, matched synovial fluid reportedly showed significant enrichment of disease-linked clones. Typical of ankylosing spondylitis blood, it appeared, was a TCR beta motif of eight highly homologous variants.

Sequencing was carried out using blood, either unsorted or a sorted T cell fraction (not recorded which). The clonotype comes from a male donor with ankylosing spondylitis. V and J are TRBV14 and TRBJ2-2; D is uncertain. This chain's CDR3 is CASSRAGPYTGELFF. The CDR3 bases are TGTGCCAGCAGCCGCGCCGGGCCTTACACCGGGGAGCTGTTTTTT.